A single sample is the source of the 21 T cell receptor beta chains below, sequenced in a study of beta chain features in type 1 diabetes. Expressed TCRB transcripts were sequenced, since all the RNA that had been isolated was reverse transcribed. Method: immunoSEQ multiplex PCR; TCRdb's copy keeps in-frame clones and lacks some. The sample lists around 250,000 clones, less than 15% occurring once. Sequencing was carried out using naive CD4+ T cells from blood. The receptors were gathered from a woman between 40 and 55 years old in good health.

V gene TRBV19 combines with J gene TRBJ1-1; D unresolved. With 3 bases removed from V and 8 bases from J, the gap between germline ends came to 13 bases. Germline lookup yields CDR1 LNHDA and CDR2 SQIVND (reference sequence). The CDR3 consists of 13 residues. The CDR3 here is CASSIEGGGEAFF. The CDR3 region has the DNA TGTGCCAGTAGTATTGAAGGAGGAGGGGAAGCTTTCTTT.

This clone occurred a few times. The rearrangement joins TRBV6-1 to TRBJ2-1, with a tentative D call TRBD2 (6 bases). The germline V and J ends were trimmed by 1 base and 1 base, with 14 bases remaining between them. The germline V gene encodes CDR1 MNHNS and CDR2 SASEGT. CDR3 length: 17 amino acids. This chain's CDR3 is CASSEVIGSTSYNEQFF. DNA for the CDR3: TGTGCCAGCAGTGAAGTGATCGGGAGTACATCCTACAATGAGCAGTTCTTC.

This clone was seen a handful of times. The chain combines TRBV19 with TRBJ2-7; D possibly corresponds to TRBD1 (6 bases). V lost 4 bases and J 2 bases, leaving 9 bases between the germline ends. Germline CDR1 reads LNHDA; CDR2 reads SQIVND (reference sequence). There are 13 residues in the CDR3. The CDR3, as DNA: TGTGCCAGTAGTACTTCAGGGGCCTACGAGCAGTACTTC. Amino acids: CASSTSGAYEQYF.

There are a few counts of this clone. V gene TRBV18 combines with J gene TRBJ2-7, with D possibly matching TRBD1 (5 bases). The length of the CDR3 is 14 residues. Between the trimmed V and J ends, which lost 2 bases and 2 bases, there was a span of 10 bases. Germline CDR1 reads KGHSH; CDR2 reads LQKENI. The CDR3 loop reads CASSPSGNTYEQYF. DNA for the CDR3: TGTGCCAGCTCACCATCAGGGAACACCTACGAGCAGTACTTC.

The rearrangement joins TRBV7-9 to TRBJ1-6; TRBD1 aligns across 9 bases. The ends lost 3 bases at V and 5 bases at J; junction bases unmatched: 2. Germline values: CDR1 SEHNR, CDR2 FQNEAQ (reference sequence). The CDR3 length is 15 residues. The CDR3 DNA is TGTGCCAGCAGCTTCGGACAGGGGAATAATTCACCCCTCCACTTT. Residues: CASSFGQGNNSPLHF.

The V call is TRBV7-2, the J call TRBJ2-7; 8 bases match TRBD2. The CDR3 contains 16 residues. Unmatched junction bases numbered 12, after V lost 6 bases and J lost 2 bases. Per the germline V gene, CDR1 is SGHTA and CDR2 is FQGNSA. The CDR3 DNA reads as TGTGCCAGCAGATTGACTAGCGTAGGACCTGCCTACGAGCAGTACTTC. It translates to CASRLTSVGPAYEQYF.

This clone turned up a few times. J is TRBJ1-1 and V is TRBV6-1, with D maybe TRBD1 (5 bases). The CDR3 is made up of 14 amino acids. Trimming removed 6 bases at V and 2 bases at J, with 13 bases between. The germline CDR1 and CDR2 sequences are MNHNS and SASEGT. The CDR3 is CASRGAPINTEAFF. As DNA, the CDR3 is TGTGCCAGCAGAGGGGCGCCGATTAACACTGAAGCTTTCTTT.

The chain uses TRBV11-1 and TRBJ2-3, with D possibly matching TRBD1 (7 bases). The germline V and J ends were trimmed by 6 bases and 5 bases, with 27 bases remaining between them. The CDR3 loop spans 18 amino acids. Germline-derived CDR1 and CDR2 are SGHAT and FQDESV (reference sequence). Written as DNA, the CDR3 is TGTGCCAGCAGGGGACAGACGGCAGGGGGGAATCTTAGAGATACGCAGTATTTT. Translation gives CASRGQTAGGNLRDTQYF.

This clone has just a few counts. The chain couples TRBV29-1 to TRBJ1-4, with D possibly TRBD1 on 5 matching bases. The V gene lost 4 bases and the J gene lost 11 bases, with 17 bases spanning the gap. The CDR3 consists of 13 residues. Per germline, CDR1 SQVTM and CDR2 ANQGSEA. CDR3 in amino acids: CSVAWEGTGKLFF. The CDR3 DNA reads TGCAGCGTTGCATGGGAAGGGACTGGGAAACTGTTTTTT.

There are a few counts of this clone. The chain is built from TRBV7-2 and TRBJ1-5; 7 positions match TRBD1. V shed 5 bases, J shed 0 bases, and the junction held 7 bases outside the gene matches. CDR1 and CDR2 from the germline V gene are SGHTA and FQGNSA. The CDR3 spans 16 residues. CDR3 region: CASSPRGSHSNQPQHF. For the CDR3, the DNA is TGTGCCAGCAGCCCCAGGGGGTCCCATAGCAATCAGCCCCAGCATTTT.

The rearrangement uses TRBV20-1 and TRBJ1-1, with D possibly matching TRBD1 (6 bases). Per germline, CDR1 DFQATT and CDR2 SNEGSKA (reference sequence). V was clipped by 6 bases and J by 11 bases, with 16 bases between them. The CDR3 covers 11 residues. CDR3 sequence reads: CSAPGRGGAFF. Written as DNA, the CDR3 is TGCAGTGCCCCAGGTAGGGGGGGTGCTTTCTTT.

This clone has a handful of counts. The CDR3 DNA follows: TGTGCCAGCAGTGAGAACAGGTCGAACTATGGCTACACCTTC. It codes for CASSENRSNYGYTF. The chain carries TRBV2 and TRBJ1-2, with D tentatively TRBD1 (5 bases). Per germline, CDR1 SNHLY and CDR2 FYNNEI. V was trimmed by 3 bases and J by 2 bases, leaving 10 bases between them. CDR3 length: 14 amino acids.

This clone occurred a few times. V is TRBV10-3 and J is TRBJ2-3; 13 positions match TRBD2. Germline CDR1 and CDR2: ENHRY and SYGVKD. The V gene end was trimmed by 6 bases and the J gene end by 4 bases; junction bases not matched to a gene: 4. There are 15 residues in the CDR3. CDR3 residues: CAISGTSGAADTQYF. CDR3 nucleotide sequence: TGTGCCATCAGCGGGACTAGCGGGGCCGCAGATACGCAGTATTTT.

V gene TRBV5-1 combines with J gene TRBJ2-7, with D possibly TRBD1 on 6 matching bases. Trimming took 4 bases from V and 3 from J, leaving 17 bases between them. This CDR3 comprises 15 residues. Per germline, CDR1 SGHRS and CDR2 YFSETQ. The CDR3 here is CASSQAPDRLYEQYF. In DNA, the CDR3 is TGCGCCAGCAGCCAAGCCCCGGACAGACTCTACGAGCAGTACTTC.

V usage is TRBV27 and J usage is TRBJ2-7, with 10 bases that match TRBD1. The V gene's germline CDR1 is MNHEY and CDR2 SMNVEV (reference sequence). This CDR3 is built from 13 residues. J was trimmed by 7 bases and V by 6 bases; bases with no gene match: 6. CDR3 protein: CASRPGQGREQYF. CDR3 nucleotides: TGTGCCAGCAGACCGGGACAGGGGCGAGAGCAGTACTTC.

This clone was counted between two and nine times. The chain links TRBV7-9 to TRBJ2-5; tentatively, D is TRBD1 (5 bases). CDR3 length: 16 amino acids. V lost 5 bases, J lost 2 bases, and 18 bases lay in between. Germline loops: CDR1 SEHNR, CDR2 FQNEAQ (reference sequence). The CDR3 DNA follows: TGTGCCAGCAGCCGTTTTGGTGGCAGGGTTCAAGAGACCCAGTACTTC. The encoded protein is CASSRFGGRVQETQYF.

The J gene is TRBJ2-3, the V gene TRBV21-1; the table's D call, TRBD1, was not checked against the DNA. TRBV21-1 is a recognized pseudogene. The CDR3 contains 16 residues. CDR3 protein: CASSPGRDRGKDTQYF. The CDR3 coding sequence is TGTGCCAGCAGCCCTGGTAGGGACAGGGGCAAAGATACGCAGTATTTT.

The rearrangement joins TRBV6-1 to TRBJ2-7, with 8 nucleotides matching TRBD1. This CDR3 is built from 14 residues. Trimming cost V 5 bases and J 2 bases; bases outside gene matches: 5. Germline V gene sequence: CDR1 MNHNS, CDR2 SASEGT. CDR3 in amino acids: CASSSLDRAYEQYF. The CDR3 coding sequence is TGTGCCAGCAGTTCACTGGACAGGGCCTACGAGCAGTACTTC.

This clone appeared a few times. The gene calls are TRBV7-9 and TRBJ1-3, with 7 bases that match TRBD1. CDR3 length: 15 residues. Per germline, CDR1 SEHNR and CDR2 FQNEAQ (reference sequence). The junction had 9 bases not matched to a gene; V was cut back by 5 bases and J by 5 bases. The CDR3: CASSPSAQGRNTIYF. The CDR3 region has the DNA TGTGCCAGCAGCCCGAGTGCACAGGGGAGAAACACCATATATTTT.

The gene calls are TRBV10-1 and TRBJ1-2; a weak D match, TRBD1 (5 bases). V was clipped by 3 bases and J by 4 bases, with 9 bases between them. The CDR3 length is 13 residues. Germline CDR1 and CDR2: WNHNN and SYGVQD (reference sequence). The CDR3 is CASSEQARYGYTF. As DNA, the CDR3 is TGCGCCAGCAGTGAACAGGCCCGCTATGGCTACACCTTC.

The chain uses TRBV7-2 and TRBJ2-1, with D uncertain. Trimming stripped 5 bases from V and 10 bases from J, with 9 bases between. Germline assignment: CDR1 SGHTA and CDR2 FQGNSA. This CDR3 contains 11 residues. DNA of the CDR3: TGTGCCAGCAGCCCAAAAACAGAGCAGTTCTTC. It is translated as CASSPKTEQFF.